This TCR beta chain was documented in a study of human T cells and chemical hapten exposure. Study at large: DPC at 0.01% went onto the upper back in patch tests, read at 6 days.

This clonotype was counted a few times. Its antigen is not identified. Time point meaning: patch test 1, 2 weeks after DPC sensitization. Specified treatment: therapeutic diphenylcyclopropenone sensitization with weekly scalp DPC. This CDR3 is 14 amino acids long. V lost 0 bases, J lost 1 base, and 6 bases lay in between. Germline CDR1 reads SQVTM; CDR2 reads ANQGSEA. TCRdb processed the RACE reads anew with MiXCR; each CDR3 protein has one entry. The sample carries about 360,000 distinct CDR3 sequences, under 9% recorded once. Points from the study as a whole: The study found expanded TCRs formed significantly more large CDR3 similarity clusters than controls. DPC sensitization did not alter TCRs above 1 in 1000 frequency.

The origin of this receptor is a woman aged 18-29 years with alopecia areata. Some clones in this sample may be carry-over from other donors' samples. The genes are TRBV29-1 and TRBJ2-2; D gene unclear. This specimen was whole blood, taken in connection with sensitization to the hapten diphenylcyclopropenone (DPC). The CDR3 sequence: CSVEDTQNTGELFF. The CDR3, as DNA: TGCAGCGTTGAAGATACACAGAACACCGGGGAGCTGTTTTTT.